This record concerns one TCR beta chain sequence. Assay: immunoSEQ multiplex PCR; the TCRdb copy retains only in-frame clones and omits some. The sample records tens of thousands of clones, 70% to 90% being singletons. This sample was included in a study of blood T cell repertoires in COVID-19. The trim removed 4 bases at V and 6 bases at J, leaving 8 bases unmatched. CDR1 is MNHEY, CDR2 SVGAGI, per germline. The CDR3 consists of 16 residues. The material sequenced was peripheral blood. The source is a man aged 55 to 69 with acute or convalescent COVID-19. This chain connects TRBV6-5 to TRBJ1-5, with TRBD1 identical over 11 bases. The CDR3 DNA reads TGTGCCAGCAGTTCCCTCGGACAGGGGGCGCGTCAGCCCCAGCATTTT. This gives the protein CASSSLGQGARQPQHF.